Detailed here is one T cell receptor (beta chain). Its cognate antigen is unknown. The sample is drawn from a study of cytomegalovirus exposure and HLA in healthy donors. From the roughly 110-subject validation cohort, which was separate from the approximately 700-subject first cohort, the donors were drawn. Findings and caveats of the study: Cytomegalovirus association was assigned to approximately 160 TCR beta chains. The dataset shows that most TCR sequences were rare, while some public TCRs occurred in many donors. According to a later analysis, TCR clusters from the first cohort tended to co-occur in the roughly 120 validation repertoires.

Clones were read by immunoSEQ multiplex PCR, and TCRdb kept only the in-frame ones, dropping some. Here the sample spans 260,000 or so clones, about 87% being singletons. This CDR3 spans 14 amino acids. The V and J ends lost 4 bases and 8 bases, in that order; junction bases with no gene match: 8. Germline-derived CDR1 and CDR2 are SGHVS and FQNEAQ. The chain carries TRBV7-8 and TRBJ1-2; the match to TRBD1 covers 9 bases. The clonotype comes from a man aged 18 to 30 in good health and CMV-seronegative. Sequenced sample: PBMCs. The CDR3 DNA reads TGTGCCAGCAGCTCGTCCGGGACAGGGAAGGGCTACACCTTC. It is translated as CASSSSGTGKGYTF.